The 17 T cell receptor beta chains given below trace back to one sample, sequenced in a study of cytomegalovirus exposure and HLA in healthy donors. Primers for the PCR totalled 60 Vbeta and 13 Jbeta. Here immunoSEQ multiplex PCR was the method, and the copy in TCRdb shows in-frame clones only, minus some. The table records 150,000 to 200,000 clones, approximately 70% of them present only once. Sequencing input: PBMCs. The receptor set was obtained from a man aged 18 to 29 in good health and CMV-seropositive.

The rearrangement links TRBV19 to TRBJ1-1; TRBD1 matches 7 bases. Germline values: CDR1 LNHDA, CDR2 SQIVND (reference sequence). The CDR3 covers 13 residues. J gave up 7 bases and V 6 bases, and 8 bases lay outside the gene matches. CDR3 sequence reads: CASRDRDSREAFF. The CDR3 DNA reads TGTGCCAGTAGGGACCGGGACAGCCGTGAAGCTTTCTTT.

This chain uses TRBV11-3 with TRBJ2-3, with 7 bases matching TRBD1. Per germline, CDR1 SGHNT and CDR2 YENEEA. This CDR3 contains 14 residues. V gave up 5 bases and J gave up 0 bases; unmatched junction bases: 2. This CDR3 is CASSLRGSTDTQYF. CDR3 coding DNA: TGTGCCAGCAGCCTCAGGGGGAGCACAGATACGCAGTATTTT.

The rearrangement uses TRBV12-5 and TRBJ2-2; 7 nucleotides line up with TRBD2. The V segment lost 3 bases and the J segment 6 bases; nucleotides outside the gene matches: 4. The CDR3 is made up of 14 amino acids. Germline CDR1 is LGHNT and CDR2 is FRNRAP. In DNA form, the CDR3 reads TGTGCTAGTGGTTTAAGCGGGGCGGCCGGGGAGCTGTTTTTT. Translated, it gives CASGLSGAAGELFF.

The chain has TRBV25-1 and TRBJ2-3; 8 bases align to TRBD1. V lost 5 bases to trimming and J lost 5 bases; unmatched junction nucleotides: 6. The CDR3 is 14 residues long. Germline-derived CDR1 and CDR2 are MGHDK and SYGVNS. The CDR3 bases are TGTGCCAGCAGTCCTCCTGGACAGGGAGATACGCAGTATTTT. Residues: CASSPPGQGDTQYF.

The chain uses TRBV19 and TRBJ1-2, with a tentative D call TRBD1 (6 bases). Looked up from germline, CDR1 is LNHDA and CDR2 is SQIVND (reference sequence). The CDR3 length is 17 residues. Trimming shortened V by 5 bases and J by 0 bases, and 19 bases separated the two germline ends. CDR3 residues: CASSPTGTRGTNYGYTF. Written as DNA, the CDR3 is TGTGCCAGTAGTCCTACAGGTACTAGGGGGACTAACTATGGCTACACCTTC.

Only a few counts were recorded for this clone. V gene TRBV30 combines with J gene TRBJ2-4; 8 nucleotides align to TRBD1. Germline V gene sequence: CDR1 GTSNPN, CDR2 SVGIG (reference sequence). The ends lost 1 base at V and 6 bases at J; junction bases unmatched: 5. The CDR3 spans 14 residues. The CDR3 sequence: CAWSAQDRANIQYF. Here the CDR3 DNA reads TGTGCCTGGAGTGCCCAGGACAGGGCAAACATTCAGTACTTC.

The CDR3 loop reads CASSAGRGLYEQYV. CDR3 nucleotides: TGTGCCAGCAGTGCGGGAAGGGGGCTCTACGAGCAGTACGTC. The V call is TRBV6-1, the J call TRBJ2-7; 7 bases align to TRBD1. This CDR3 spans 14 amino acids. The V gene end was trimmed by 4 bases and the J gene end by 3 bases; junction bases not matched to a gene: 6. Germline lookup yields CDR1 MNHNS and CDR2 SASEGT.

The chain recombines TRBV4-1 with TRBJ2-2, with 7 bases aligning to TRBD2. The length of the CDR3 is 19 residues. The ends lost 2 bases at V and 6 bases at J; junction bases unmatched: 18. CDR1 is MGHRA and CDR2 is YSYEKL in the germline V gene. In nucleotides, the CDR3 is TGCGCCAGCAGCCAAAACACCTTAATTAGGGAGGGCCCTCCCGGGGAGCTGTTTTTT. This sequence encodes CASSQNTLIREGPPGELFF.

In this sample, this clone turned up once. The CDR3 DNA reads as TGTGCCAGCAGCACGACAGGGGCAACTAATGAAAAACTGTTTTTT. Amino acids: CASSTTGATNEKLFF. This rearrangement joins TRBV6-5 to TRBJ1-4; 8 positions match TRBD1. The V and J ends lost 6 bases and 0 bases, in that order; junction bases with no gene match: 3. CDR3 length: 15 residues. CDR1 is MNHEY and CDR2 is SVGAGI in the germline V gene.

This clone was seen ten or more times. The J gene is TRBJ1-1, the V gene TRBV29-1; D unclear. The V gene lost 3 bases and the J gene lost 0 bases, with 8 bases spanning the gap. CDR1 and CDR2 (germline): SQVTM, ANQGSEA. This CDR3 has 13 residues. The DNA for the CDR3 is TGCAGCGTTGAGGTTCAGTTGAACACTGAAGCTTTCTTT. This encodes CSVEVQLNTEAFF.

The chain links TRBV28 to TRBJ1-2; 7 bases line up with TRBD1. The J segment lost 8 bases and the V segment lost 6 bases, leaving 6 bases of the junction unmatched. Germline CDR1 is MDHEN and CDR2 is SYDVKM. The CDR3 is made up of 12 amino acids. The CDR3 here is CASSPRQGGYTF. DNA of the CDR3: TGTGCCAGCAGCCCTAGACAGGGAGGCTACACCTTC.

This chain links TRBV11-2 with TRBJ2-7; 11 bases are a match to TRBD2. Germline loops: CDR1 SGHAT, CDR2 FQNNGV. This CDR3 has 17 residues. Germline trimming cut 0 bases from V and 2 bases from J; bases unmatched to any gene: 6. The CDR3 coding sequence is TGTGCCAGCAGCTTAGACGGGCTAGCGGGGGGTACCTACGAGCAGTACGTC. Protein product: CASSLDGLAGGTYEQYV.

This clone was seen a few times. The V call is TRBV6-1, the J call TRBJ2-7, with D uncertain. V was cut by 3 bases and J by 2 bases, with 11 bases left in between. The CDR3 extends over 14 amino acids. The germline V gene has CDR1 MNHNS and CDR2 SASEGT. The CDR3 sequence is CASSEGWQAYEQYV. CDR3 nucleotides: TGTGCCAGCAGTGAGGGCTGGCAAGCCTACGAGCAGTACGTC.

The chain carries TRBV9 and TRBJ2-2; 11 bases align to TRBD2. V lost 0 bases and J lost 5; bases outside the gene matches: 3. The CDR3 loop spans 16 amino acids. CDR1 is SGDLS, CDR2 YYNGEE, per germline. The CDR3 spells CASSVVAGGQTGELFF. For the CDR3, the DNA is TGTGCCAGCAGCGTAGTAGCGGGAGGGCAAACCGGGGAGCTGTTTTTT.

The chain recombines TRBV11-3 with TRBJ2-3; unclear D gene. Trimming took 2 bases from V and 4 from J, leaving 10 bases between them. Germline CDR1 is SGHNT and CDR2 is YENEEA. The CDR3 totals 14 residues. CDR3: CASSLFDQADTQYF. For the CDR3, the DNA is TGTGCCAGCAGCTTATTTGACCAGGCAGATACGCAGTATTTT.

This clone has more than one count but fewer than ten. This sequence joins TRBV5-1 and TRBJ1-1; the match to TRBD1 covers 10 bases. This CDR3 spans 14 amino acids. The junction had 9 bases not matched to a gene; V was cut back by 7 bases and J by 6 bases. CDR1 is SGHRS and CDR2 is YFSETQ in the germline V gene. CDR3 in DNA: TGCGCCAGCGGATCCGGGACAGGGGTCGCTGAAGCTTTCTTT. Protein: CASGSGTGVAEAFF.

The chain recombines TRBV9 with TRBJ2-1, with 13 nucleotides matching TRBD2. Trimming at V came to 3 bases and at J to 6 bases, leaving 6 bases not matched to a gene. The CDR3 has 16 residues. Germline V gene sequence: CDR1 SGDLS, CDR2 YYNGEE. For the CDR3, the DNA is TGTGCCAGCAGCGCCCCGACTAGCGGGAGGTCCAATGAGCAGTTCTTC. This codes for CASSAPTSGRSNEQFF.